This TCR beta chain was sequenced in a study of T cells in Graves' hyperthyroidism and ophthalmopathy. Study outcomes and limitations: Expanded thyroid clonotypes (above 0.001) were mostly also found in blood.

V lost 0 bases to trimming and J lost 5 bases, with 8 bases between them. Per the germline V gene, CDR1 is SGHDT and CDR2 is YYEEEE. CDR3 length: 14 amino acids. Remarks on this clonotype: Its matching antigen is unknown.

Amplification of TCR beta CDR3 regions was performed using RNA transcripts as template. The HTBI set primed first-round TCR CDR3 RT-PCR. TCRdb reanalysed the multiplex PCR reads using MiXCR and keeps one entry per CDR3 protein. This table has over 650,000 distinct CDR3 sequences, roughly 46% appearing once. The genes are TRBV5-6 and TRBJ1-4; no clear D. The source of this sequence is an adult man with Graves' disease, either hyperthyroidism or ophthalmopathy (not recorded which). Sequenced sample: peripheral blood or thyroid tissue (not recorded which). The CDR3 region is CASSLGTRNEKLFF. The DNA of the CDR3 is TGTGCCAGCAGCTTGGGGACTCGAAATGAAAAACTGTTTTTT.